This T cell receptor (beta chain) was observed in a study of OX40 agonist ivuxolimab in advanced cancers. In the study overall: The costimulatory receptor OX40 (CD134) was targeted by ivuxolimab, a fully human IgG2 agonistic monoclonal antibody. Prior anti-PD-1, anti-PD-L1 or anti-CTLA-4 therapy was permitted, and approximately 39% of dose-escalation patients had received checkpoint inhibitors. The paper describes the monotherapy dose-escalation part (N of about 57 patients) of the phase I trial of ivuxolimab. Intravenous ivuxolimab was administered to patients every 2 weeks at six dose levels: 0.01, 0.1, 0.3, 1.5, 3 and 10 mg/kg. In the dose-escalation cohort, about four fifths of patients were male, and the mean age was 60 years with a range of roughly 20 to 79. Peripheral TCRbeta sequencing was intended to test whether TCR sequence diversity was altered and clonal T-cell expansion was caused by ivuxolimab. Among the approximately 54 dose-escalation patients, about 20 had hepatocellular carcinoma, 15 or so melanoma, 9 renal cell carcinoma and 9 head and neck cancer. Three dose-escalation patients achieved partial responses, one with hepatocellular carcinoma and two with cutaneous melanoma. Beyond this particular receptor, the publication reports: In the 0.1-3.0 mg/kg groups, partial responders were among the patients with the lowest normalized peripheral clonal expansion, particularly in CD8+ T cells. Low levels of normalized T-cell clonal expansion were also seen in some nonresponding patients. At doses of 0.1 to 3.0 mg/kg, clonal expansion of both CD4+ and CD8+ blood T cells was observed from baseline to week 6. After ivuxolimab, more expanded clones were found on average in CD8+ T cells than in CD4+ T cells. The antigen specificity of the clonally expanded peripheral T cells was not determined.

V and J lose 6 bases and 2 bases, and a span of 20 bases separates them. Its CDR3 holds 16 amino acids, cysteine through phenylalanine. Only CDR3 DNA is held: 48 bases, read in frame from base 1. CDR1 and CDR2, per the germline V gene, are SNHLY and FYNNEI. The sample holds one count of this clone. Its antigen has not been determined. No clone much larger than this one lies a single base away; base qualities are absent. Patients with autoimmune disease history or receiving systemic immunosuppression were excluded from the trial. Peripheral blood for TCR sequencing was drawn from every dose cohort at baseline, at cycle 4 day 1 and at cycle 7 day 1. The samples were taken from a phase I, first-in-human, multicenter, open-label dose-escalation trial of ivuxolimab. The trial enrolled adults with locally advanced or metastatic head and neck squamous cell, hepatocellular, melanoma or renal cell carcinoma. Before TCR sequencing, CD4+ and CD8+ T cells were separately sorted from peripheral blood.

Genomic DNA was extracted from sorted cells for sequencing of the TCRbeta CDR3 region. TCRbeta CDR3 regions were sequenced using the immunoSEQ Assay. In its TCRdb copy, this immuneACCESS table keeps in-frame sequences only and misses some clones. Where compared with another copy, unresolved V genes explain less than half of these, and the others have no known cause. Recorded for this sample are about 80,000 clones; 92% of them occurred a single time. In total, the top ten clones hold approximately 8.6% of the sample. The sequence was collected from an adult with an advanced solid tumor such as melanoma, head and neck, liver or kidney cancer. The sequences come from CD4+ or CD8+ T cells sorted from blood, collected in a trial of the OX40 agonist ivuxolimab. The sequence joins TRBV2 to TRBJ2-7, with an unclear D gene assignment. The sequence in DNA is TGTGCCAGCAGACTCGGCAGCAATTATGAAGCCTACGAGCAGTACTTC. It specifies CASRLGSNYEAYEQYF.